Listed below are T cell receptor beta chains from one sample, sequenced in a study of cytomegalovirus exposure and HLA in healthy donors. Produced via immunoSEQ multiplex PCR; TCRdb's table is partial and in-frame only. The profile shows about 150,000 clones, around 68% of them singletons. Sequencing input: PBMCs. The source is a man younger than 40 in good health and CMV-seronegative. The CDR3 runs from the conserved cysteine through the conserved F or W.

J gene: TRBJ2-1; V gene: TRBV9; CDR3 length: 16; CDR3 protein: CASSLRASGGSDEQFF
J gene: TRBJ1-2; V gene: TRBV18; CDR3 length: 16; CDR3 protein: CASSPEQGSPGYGYTF
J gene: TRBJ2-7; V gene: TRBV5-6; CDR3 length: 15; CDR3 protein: CASSGGGQGYYEQYF
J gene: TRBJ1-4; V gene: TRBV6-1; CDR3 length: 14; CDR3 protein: CATRGGAGGSWLFF
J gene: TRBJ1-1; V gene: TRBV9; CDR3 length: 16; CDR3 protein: CASSVGPDLRNTEAFF
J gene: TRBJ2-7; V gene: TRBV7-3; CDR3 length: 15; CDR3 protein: CASSPSGTGTYEQYF
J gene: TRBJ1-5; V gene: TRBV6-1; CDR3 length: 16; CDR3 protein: CASSASSGTGSQPQHF
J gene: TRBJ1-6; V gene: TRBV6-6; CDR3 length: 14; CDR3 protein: CASSYSGQSVALHF
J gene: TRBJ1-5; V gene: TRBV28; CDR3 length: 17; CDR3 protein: CASSPSFLGRSNQPQHF
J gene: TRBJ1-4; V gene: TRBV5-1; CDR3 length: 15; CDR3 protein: CASSLGTGRGEKLFF
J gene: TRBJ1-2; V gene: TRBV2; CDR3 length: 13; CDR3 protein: CASRGGANYGYTF
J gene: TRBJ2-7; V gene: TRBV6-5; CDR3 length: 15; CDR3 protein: CASSRSGQGAREQYF
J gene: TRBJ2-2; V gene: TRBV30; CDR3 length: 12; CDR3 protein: CAWGQGFGELFF
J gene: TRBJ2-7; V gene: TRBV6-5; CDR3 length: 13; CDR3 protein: CASSSWTGLEQYF
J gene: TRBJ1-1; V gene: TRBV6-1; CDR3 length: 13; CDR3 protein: CASVSGGRAEAFF
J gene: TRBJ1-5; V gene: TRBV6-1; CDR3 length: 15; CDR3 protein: CASSDGWVSNQPQHF
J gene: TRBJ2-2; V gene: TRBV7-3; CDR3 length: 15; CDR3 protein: CASSPAGGSTGELFF
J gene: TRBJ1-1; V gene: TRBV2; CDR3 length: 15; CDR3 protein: CASKMMTGVNTEAFF
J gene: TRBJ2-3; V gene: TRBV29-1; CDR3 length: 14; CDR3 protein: CSARTSGGEDTQYF
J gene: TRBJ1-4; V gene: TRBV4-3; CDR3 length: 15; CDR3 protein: CASSQDATLNEKLFF
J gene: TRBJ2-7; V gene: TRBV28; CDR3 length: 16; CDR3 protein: CASSLGGASASYEQYF
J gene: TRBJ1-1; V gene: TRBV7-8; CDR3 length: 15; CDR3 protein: CASSLGVQGLTEAFF
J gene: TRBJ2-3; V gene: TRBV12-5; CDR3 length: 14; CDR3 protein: CASGLDRGTDTQYF
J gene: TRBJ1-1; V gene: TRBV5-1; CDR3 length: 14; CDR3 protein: CASSLEYRNTEAFF
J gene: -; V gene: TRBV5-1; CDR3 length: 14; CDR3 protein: CASSLGQENYEQYF
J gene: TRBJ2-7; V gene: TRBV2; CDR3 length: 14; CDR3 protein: CASSGIGQGYEQYF
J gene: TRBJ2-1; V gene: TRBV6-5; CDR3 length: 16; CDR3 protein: CASSYTGGHRYNEQFF
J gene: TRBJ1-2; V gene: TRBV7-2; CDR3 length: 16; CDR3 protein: CASSLVGTGIDYGYTF
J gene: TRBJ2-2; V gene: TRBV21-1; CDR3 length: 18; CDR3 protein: CASSLGLAGALNTGELFF
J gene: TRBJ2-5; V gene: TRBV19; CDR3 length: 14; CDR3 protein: CASSRTRGQGAQYF
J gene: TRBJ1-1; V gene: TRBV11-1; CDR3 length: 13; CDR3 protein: CASSLLGGTEAFF
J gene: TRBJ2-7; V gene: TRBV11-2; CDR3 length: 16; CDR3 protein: CASSLEGVWGDYEQYF
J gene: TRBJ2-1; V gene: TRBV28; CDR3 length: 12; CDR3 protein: CAVRGSYNEQFF
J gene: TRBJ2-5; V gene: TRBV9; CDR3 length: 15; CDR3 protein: CASSFQRGGPETQYF
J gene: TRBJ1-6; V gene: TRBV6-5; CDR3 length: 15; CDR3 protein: CASSSGTGLKSPLHF
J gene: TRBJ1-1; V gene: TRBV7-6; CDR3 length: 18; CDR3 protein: CASSLIVGTGGFGTEAFF
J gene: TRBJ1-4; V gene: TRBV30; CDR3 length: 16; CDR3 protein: CAWSPREGRTNEKLFF
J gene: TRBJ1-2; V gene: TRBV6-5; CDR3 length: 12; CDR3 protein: CASRSGTYGYTF
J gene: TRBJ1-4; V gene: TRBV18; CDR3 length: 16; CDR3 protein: CASSPDLGTGNEKLFF
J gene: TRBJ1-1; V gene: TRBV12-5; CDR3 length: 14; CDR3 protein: CASGLPHLNTEAFF
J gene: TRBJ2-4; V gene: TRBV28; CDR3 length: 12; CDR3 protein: CASSSLENIQYF
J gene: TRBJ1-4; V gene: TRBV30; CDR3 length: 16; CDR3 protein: CAWSSGRQATNEKLFF
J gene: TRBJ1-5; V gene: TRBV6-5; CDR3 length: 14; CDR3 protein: CASSNGQGVQPQHF
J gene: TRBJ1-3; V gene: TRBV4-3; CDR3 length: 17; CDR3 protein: CASSQDRYGTDGNTIYF
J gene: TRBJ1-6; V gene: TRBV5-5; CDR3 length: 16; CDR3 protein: CASSFTPDRRDSPLHF
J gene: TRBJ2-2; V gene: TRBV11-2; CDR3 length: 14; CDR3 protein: CATSLARYTGELFF
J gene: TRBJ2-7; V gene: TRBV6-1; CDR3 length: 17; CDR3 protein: CASSERILTPPPYEQYF
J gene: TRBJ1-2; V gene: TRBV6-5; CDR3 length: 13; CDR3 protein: CASRTPTGDGYTF
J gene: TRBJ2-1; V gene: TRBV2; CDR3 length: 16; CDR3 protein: CASTRTSGGARNEQFF
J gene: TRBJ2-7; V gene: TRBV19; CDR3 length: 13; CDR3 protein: CASSIDSSYEQYF
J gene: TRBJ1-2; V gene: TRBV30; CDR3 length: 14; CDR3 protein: CAWSHKARNYGYPF
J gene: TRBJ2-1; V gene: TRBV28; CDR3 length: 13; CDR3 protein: CASRGTDYNEQFF
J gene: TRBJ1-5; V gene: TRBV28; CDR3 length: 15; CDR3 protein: CASSLVTDSNQPQHF
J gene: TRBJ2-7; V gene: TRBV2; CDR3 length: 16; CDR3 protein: CASREYLTGLTYEQYF
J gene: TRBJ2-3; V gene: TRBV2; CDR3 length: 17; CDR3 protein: CASSSPTSGGLTDTQYF
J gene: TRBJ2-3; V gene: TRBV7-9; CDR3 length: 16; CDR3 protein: CASRIARGGKTDTQYF